These T cell receptor beta chains were read from a single sample in a study of T-cell memory formation after mild COVID-19. One entry per CDR3 protein results from TCRdb running MiXCR on the 5' RACE reads. The data hold 540,000 or so distinct CDR3 sequences, with 20% observed a single time. The sequencing input was PBMCs or a T cell subset sorted from them (not recorded which). These receptors came from an adult woman who had mild COVID-19 (a few samples of this study predate the infection). Cell type and time point are not known. Each CDR3 is given with its conserved first and last residue. The D gene is left open where the match is weak. Size tells how often a clone was seen (once, few, many) or the class of an expanded clone, and some rows leave it out.

d_call	j_call	clone_size	v_call	cdr3_aa	cdr3_nt
TRBD2	TRBJ2-7	few	TRBV7-9	CASSSLYGLAGITYEQYF	TGTGCCAGCAGCTCCCTTTATGGACTAGCGGGCATAACCTACGAGCAGTACTTC
.	TRBJ2-7	.	TRBV6-2/TRBV6-3	CASGLIYEQYF	TGTGCCAGCGGGCTAATCTACGAGCAGTACTTC
.	TRBJ2-1	many	TRBV12-3/TRBV12-4	CASSPHNEQFF	TGTGCCAGCAGTCCTCACAATGAGCAGTTCTTC
TRBD1	TRBJ2-7	.	TRBV12-3/TRBV12-4	CASNPQGPIYEQYF	TGTGCCAGCAATCCACAGGGGCCAATCTACGAGCAGTACTTC
.	TRBJ1-5	few	TRBV24-1	CATSGGRRNQPQHF	TGTGCCACCAGTGGGGGCAGGAGAAATCAGCCCCAGCATTTT
.	TRBJ1-1	.	TRBV14	CASSQDFVTEAFF	TGTGCCAGCAGCCAAGATTTCGTGACTGAAGCTTTCTTT
TRBD2	TRBJ2-5	few	TRBV3-1	CASSQFQRGQETQYF	TGTGCCAGCAGCCAATTCCAGCGGGGCCAAGAGACCCAGTACTTC
TRBD1	TRBJ2-5	few	TRBV7-9	CASSIQGSQETQYF	TGTGCCAGCAGCATACAGGGGAGCCAAGAGACCCAGTACTTC
.	TRBJ2-1	.	TRBV5-1	CASSPYGSQGGSYNEQFF	TGCGCCAGCAGCCCGTACGGCTCGCAGGGGGGATCCTACAATGAGCAGTTCTTC
TRBD2	TRBJ2-7	.	TRBV7-2	CASSLMGRERNEQYF	TGTGCCAGCAGCTTAATGGGGCGGGAGCGTAACGAGCAGTACTTC
.	TRBJ2-5	few	TRBV5-4	CASSLDRDQETQYF	TGTGCCAGCAGCCTGGACCGGGACCAAGAGACCCAGTACTTC
TRBD1	TRBJ1-2	few	TRBV30	CAWRRQGASYGYTF	TGTGCCTGGAGAAGACAGGGGGCGAGCTATGGCTACACCTTC
TRBD1	TRBJ1-1	many	TRBV7-6	CASSSGQGLNTEAFF	TGTGCCAGCAGCTCGGGACAGGGTTTGAACACTGAAGCTTTCTTT
.	TRBJ2-1	few	TRBV24-1	CATSAEALSYNEQFF	TGTGCCACCAGTGCTGAGGCACTCTCCTACAATGAGCAGTTCTTC
TRBD2	TRBJ2-1	few	TRBV2	CASSGSGGANEQFF	TGTGCCAGCAGTGGTAGCGGGGGGGCCAATGAGCAGTTCTTC